This paragraph reports one TCR beta chain. The antigen is not known. The data derive from a study of Ad26.COV2.S vaccination and SARS-CoV-2 variants. At the level of the study: Once or twice, 56 days apart, Ad26.COV2.S was delivered intramuscularly.

Treatment specified: over 15 received Ad26.COV2.S at low or high dose, single or two shots; about 5 received placebo; per-sample allocation not given. Repertoires come from day 63 after the first vaccine or placebo injection. Participants' vaccine, an Ad26 vector, delivered Wuhan-strain SARS-CoV-2 spike. TCRdb's copy holds only in-frame clones and misses some; the assay was immunoSEQ multiplex PCR. Of roughly 400,000 clones detected, about 90% appear once; the ten largest clones hold under 4.5%. The ends lost 3 bases at V and 2 bases at J; junction bases unmatched: 11. This CDR3 has 17 residues. Germline lookup yields CDR1 DFQATT and CDR2 SNEGSKA (reference sequence). Study-level points and caveats: It was reported that spike-specific CD8+ and CD4+ T cell responses were substantially broad after vaccination. People who got the vaccine had more spike-specific TCR breadth than people who got placebo.

The sequence was collected from a person between 18 and 59 years old who received the Ad26.COV2.S COVID-19 vaccine or a placebo. The chain is built from TRBV20-1 and TRBJ1-5; the match to TRBD1 covers 9 bases. Sequenced here: peripheral blood, sampled in a trial of Ad26.COV2.S vaccine versus placebo. CDR3 region: CSASRGPTGGGNQPQHF. The CDR3 DNA reads TGCAGTGCTAGTCGGGGCCCCACAGGGGGCGGCAATCAGCCCCAGCATTTT.